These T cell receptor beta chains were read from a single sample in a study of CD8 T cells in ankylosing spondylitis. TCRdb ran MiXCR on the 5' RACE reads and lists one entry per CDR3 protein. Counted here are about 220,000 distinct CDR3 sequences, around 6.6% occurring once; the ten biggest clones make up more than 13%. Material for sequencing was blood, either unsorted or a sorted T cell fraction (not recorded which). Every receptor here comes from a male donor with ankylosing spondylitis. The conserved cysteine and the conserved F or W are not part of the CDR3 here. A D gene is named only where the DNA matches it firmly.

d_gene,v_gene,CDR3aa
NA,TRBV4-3,ASSQGDEQY
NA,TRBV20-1,SARAVSSYEQY
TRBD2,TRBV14,ASSLHGVMASGTSRPREQF
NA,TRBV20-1,SARDGHGYT
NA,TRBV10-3,AIGRKPQH
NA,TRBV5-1,ASSLVGGGAGRDTEAF
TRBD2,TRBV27,ASSSRTSGTDTQY
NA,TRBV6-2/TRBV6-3,ASNPGGFLSGANVLT
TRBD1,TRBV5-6,ASSLEGTGVWANVLT
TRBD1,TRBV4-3,ASSQGTGTTEAF
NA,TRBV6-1,ASRLTREARRGEQY
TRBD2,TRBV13,ASSSGGSRGEQF
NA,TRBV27,ASSLAGVNTEAF
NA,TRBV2,ASSPGRGYT
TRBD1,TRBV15,ATTWDRGSNQPQH
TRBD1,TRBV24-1,ATSDRPGRTGDYEQY
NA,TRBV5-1,ASSSGLASYNEQF
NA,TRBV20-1,SANVLREMSGYEQY
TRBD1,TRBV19,ASSIAGVSMDRDTTYYEQY
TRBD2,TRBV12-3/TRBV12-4,ASSIALAGGRNEQF
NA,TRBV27,ASSQDSPNQPQH
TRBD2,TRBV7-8,ASSLGLAGAEQF
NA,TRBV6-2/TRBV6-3,ASRTRDTSGNTIY